This entry is about one T cell receptor beta chain. The antigen is unknown. This sample is drawn from a study of T cell repertoires in cytomegalovirus infection. In the study overall: CMV epitopes used comprised recently identified HLA-C-restricted ones and well-studied HLA-B-restricted ones. Based on public TCR beta signatures, there were indications of CMV infection and of a matching HLA type.

TCRdb reprocessed the reads with MiXCR, giving one entry per CDR3 protein. The repertoire consists of roughly 990,000 distinct CDR3 sequences, with roughly a third occurring once and the leading ten covering 13%. Between the trimmed V and J ends, which lost 4 bases and 2 bases, there was a span of 14 bases. The length of the CDR3 is 15 residues. Germline loops: CDR1 SGHNT, CDR2 YYREEE (reference sequence). General study results and limits: Dominating the ex vivo response were HLA-C-restricted CMV-specific TCR beta clonotypes. Public TCR beta family frequency separated CMV-and-HLA carriers, including in an independent cohort.

The V and J genes are TRBV5-4 and TRBJ2-3; possibly TRBD1 for D (6 bases). The sample in question was cultured CD8+ T cells from PBMCs, obtained from culture after CMV antigen stimulation. The receptor's source is a human donor in good health (CMV status not recorded). Some clones in this sample may be carry-over from other donors' samples. DNA for the CDR3: TGTGCCAGCAGCGATAGGGGGTCTTACACAGATACGCAGTATTTT. Protein sequence: CASSDRGSYTDTQYF.